This T cell receptor (beta chain) appears in the sequencing data of a study of Ad26.COV2.S vaccination and SARS-CoV-2 variants. Overall study context: Administration of Ad26.COV2.S was intramuscular, either once or twice 56 days apart.

The method was immunoSEQ multiplex PCR; TCRdb's version includes in-frame clones alone and lacks a portion of them. The sample includes 440,000 or so clones, 90% of them seen just once. In the case of this clone: Its antigen is still unknown.

Stated treatment: roughly 18 received Ad26.COV2.S at low or high dose, single or two shots; roughly five received placebo; per-sample allocation not given. Day 63 after the first injection of vaccine or placebo was the sampling time. An Ad26 vector was used to express Wuhan-strain SARS-CoV-2 spike as the vaccine. Study observations and caveats: It was vaccine recipients, not placebo recipients, who had the higher spike-specific TCR breadth.

CDR3 length: 10 amino acids. V was shortened by 5 bases and J by 8 bases, with 9 bases between the two germline ends. Germline V gene lookup returns CDR1 GTSNPN and CDR2 SVGIG (reference sequence). The chain employs TRBV30 and TRBJ1-2; D is ambiguous. The sequence was collected from a person aged 18-60 years who received the Ad26.COV2.S COVID-19 vaccine or a placebo. This specimen consisted of peripheral blood, obtained in a trial of Ad26.COV2.S vaccine versus placebo. The CDR3 spells CAWGFQGYTF. The CDR3 nucleotides read TGTGCCTGGGGCTTTCAGGGCTACACCTTC. Full variable domain (remainder filled in from reference TRBV30 and TRBJ1-2): SQTIHQWPATLVQPVGSPLSLECTVEGTSNPNLYWYRQAAGRGLQLLFYSVGIGQISSEVPQNLSASRPQDRQFILSSKKLLLSDSGFYLCAWGFQGYTFGSGTRLTVV.